This is a list of T cell receptor beta chains from one sample in a study of T cell responses to AZD1222 COVID-19 vaccine. Profiled with immunoSEQ multiplex PCR; TCRdb holds only in-frame clones, not every one. The data contain over 85,000 clones, around 90% of them singletons. Sequencing was performed on peripheral blood, taken on day 0 of AZD1222 vaccination. The source of these receptors is an adult in good health. Each CDR3 is given with its conserved first and last residue. The D gene is left open where the match is weak. Size is omitted from some rows. Given values are once, few, many or a class for expanded clones.

D: -
size: once
J: TRBJ2-1
V: TRBV27
DNA: TGTGCCAGCAGTTTAGTTGGGGGGAGCTACAATGAGCAGTTCTTC
CDR3: CASSLVGGSYNEQFF

D: -
size: -
J: TRBJ2-3
V: TRBV6-5
DNA: TGTGCCAGCAGGGGCACGGGGGCAGATACGCAGTATTTT
CDR3: CASRGTGADTQYF

D: -
size: -
J: TRBJ2-1
V: TRBV6-5
DNA: TGTGCCTCTGGGCGCTCCTACAATGAGCAGTTCTTC
CDR3: CASGRSYNEQFF

D: TRBD2
size: -
J: TRBJ2-1
V: TRBV19
DNA: TGTGCCAGTATTATAGACAGCGGGGGGGCCTATGAGCAGTTCTTC
CDR3: CASIIDSGGAYEQFF

D: -
size: -
J: TRBJ1-6
V: TRBV12-3/TRBV12-4
DNA: TGTGCCAGCAGTTTAGCGGATTCACCCCTCCACTTT
CDR3: CASSLADSPLHF

D: -
size: -
J: TRBJ1-1
V: TRBV9
DNA: TGTGCCAGCAGCGTGATAGGTGTGGGGACTGAAGCTTTCTTT
CDR3: CASSVIGVGTEAFF

D: -
size: -
J: TRBJ1-5
V: TRBV12-3/TRBV12-4
DNA: TGTGCCAGCAGACAGGGCACTCAGCCCCAGCATTTT
CDR3: CASRQGTQPQHF

D: -
size: -
J: TRBJ1-1
V: TRBV3-1/TRBV3-2
DNA: TGTGCCAGCAGCCAAGGGGTCGGAGTGAACACTGAAGCTTTCTTT
CDR3: CASSQGVGVNTEAFF

D: TRBD1
size: -
J: TRBJ1-2
V: TRBV25-1
DNA: TGTGCCAGCAGTAATGACAGGGGATATGGCTACACCTTC
CDR3: CASSNDRGYGYTF

D: -
size: -
J: TRBJ1-1
V: TRBV10-3
DNA: TGTGCCATCAGTGAAGGGTCAGACACTGAAGCTTTCTTT
CDR3: CAISEGSDTEAFF

D: -
size: once
J: TRBJ1-5
V: TRBV7-2
DNA: TGTGCCAGCAGCTTCTCCGGGCAGAGCAATCAGCCCCAGCATTTT
CDR3: CASSFSGQSNQPQHF

D: -
size: -
J: TRBJ1-1
V: TRBV5-5
DNA: TGTGCCAGCAGCTCAGGAGGGATGTGGACTGAAGCTTTCTTT
CDR3: CASSSGGMWTEAFF

D: -
size: -
J: TRBJ2-7
V: TRBV24-1
DNA: TGTGCCACCAGCTCTACATCTCCTTACTCCTACGAGCAGTACTTC
CDR3: CATSSTSPYSYEQYF

D: -
size: -
J: TRBJ2-2
V: TRBV7-9
DNA: TGTGCCAGCACGCGCAAAGGGGGGAACACCGGGGAGCTGTTTTTT
CDR3: CASTRKGGNTGELFF

D: -
size: -
J: TRBJ1-6
V: TRBV9
DNA: TGTGCCAGCAGCGTAACGGGGAATAATTCACCCCTCCACTTT
CDR3: CASSVTGNNSPLHF

D: -
size: -
J: TRBJ1-5
V: TRBV19
DNA: TGTGCCAGTAGTATGAGGGAGAATCAGCCCCAGCATTTT
CDR3: CASSMRENQPQHF

D: -
size: -
J: TRBJ1-4
V: TRBV19
DNA: TGTGCCAGTAGTATAGATCCTCGCGGGGGCTCCAGCTTAACTAATGAAAAACTGTTTTTT
CDR3: CASSIDPRGGSSLTNEKLFF

D: -
size: -
J: TRBJ1-3
V: TRBV7-2
DNA: TGTGCCAGCAGCTCCGGTTCTACAGGCGGGGACACCATATATTTT
CDR3: CASSSGSTGGDTIYF

D: TRBD2
size: -
J: TRBJ2-2
V: TRBV5-6
DNA: TGTGCCAGCAGCTTCTTTGGGGGGGTGAAAACCGGGGAGCTGTTTTTT
CDR3: CASSFFGGVKTGELFF

D: -
size: -
J: TRBJ1-3
V: TRBV29-1
DNA: TGCAGCGGAAGAACCGATGGAAACACCATATATTTT
CDR3: CSGRTDGNTIYF

D: TRBD2
size: once
J: TRBJ2-3
V: TRBV7-2
DNA: TGTGCCAGCACCCTAGCGGGGGCTCCAGATACGCAGTATTTT
CDR3: CASTLAGAPDTQYF

D: -
size: -
J: TRBJ2-1
V: TRBV28
DNA: TGTGCCAGCAGGAGGGGGGAAACATCTTACAATGAGCAGTTCTTC
CDR3: CASRRGETSYNEQFF

D: TRBD2
size: -
J: TRBJ2-5
V: TRBV29-1
DNA: TGCAGCGTCCCCAGTAGCGGGGGGGCTGGAGAGACCCAGTACTTC
CDR3: CSVPSSGGAGETQYF

D: -
size: -
J: TRBJ1-6
V: TRBV6-1
DNA: TGTGCCAGCAGTGAATATCGTGGAGGTAATTCACCCCTCCACTTT
CDR3: CASSEYRGGNSPLHF

D: -
size: few
J: TRBJ2-4
V: TRBV29-1
DNA: TGCAGCGTTGAAGGCGGGACTCAAAACATTCAGTACTTC
CDR3: CSVEGGTQNIQYF

D: -
size: -
J: TRBJ1-2
V: TRBV7-9
DNA: TGTGCCAGCGCGGTGAACTATGGCTACACCTTC
CDR3: CASAVNYGYTF

D: -
size: -
J: TRBJ1-1
V: TRBV7-9
DNA: TGTGCCAGCAGCTTAGAGAGGGAGTTGGCTGAAGCTTTCTTT
CDR3: CASSLERELAEAFF

D: -
size: -
J: TRBJ1-2
V: TRBV6-6
DNA: TGTGCCAGCAGTTTTGAGAATAACTATGGCTACACCTTC
CDR3: CASSFENNYGYTF

D: -
size: -
J: TRBJ1-3
V: TRBV6-6
DNA: TGTGCCAGCACTAACGTCGCCTCTGGAAACACCATATATTTT
CDR3: CASTNVASGNTIYF

D: -
size: once
J: TRBJ2-5
V: TRBV12-3/TRBV12-4
DNA: TGTGCCAGCAGAAAGACAGGATTTGAGACCCAGTACTTC
CDR3: CASRKTGFETQYF

D: TRBD2
size: -
J: TRBJ2-3
V: TRBV10-3
DNA: TGTGCCATCAGTGATAGCGGGGGAGATACGCAGTATTTT
CDR3: CAISDSGGDTQYF

D: TRBD1
size: once
J: TRBJ2-5
V: TRBV9
DNA: TGTGCCAGCAGCGTAGGGGACAGGGGCGCGGGTGAGACCCAGTACTTC
CDR3: CASSVGDRGAGETQYF

D: -
size: -
J: TRBJ1-3
V: TRBV5-3
DNA: TGTGCCAGAAGCTTGGATTGGGGTGACTCTGGAAACACCATATATTTT
CDR3: CARSLDWGDSGNTIYF

D: -
size: -
J: TRBJ2-3
V: TRBV25-1
DNA: TGTGCCAGCACCGGGGCAGATACGCAGTATTTT
CDR3: CASTGADTQYF

D: -
size: -
J: TRBJ2-5
V: TRBV7-2
DNA: TGTGCCAGCAAGACGGGGGGCTCGAAAGAGACCCAGTACTTC
CDR3: CASKTGGSKETQYF

D: TRBD2
size: -
J: TRBJ2-5
V: TRBV7-2
DNA: TGTGCCAGCAGCCTAGCACTAGCGGGGGCCCAAGAGACCCAGTACTTC
CDR3: CASSLALAGAQETQYF

D: -
size: -
J: TRBJ2-1
V: TRBV2
DNA: TGTGCCAGCAGTGGGGTCAATGAGCAGTTCTTC
CDR3: CASSGVNEQFF

D: -
size: -
J: TRBJ1-1
V: TRBV7-6
DNA: TGTGCCAGCAGCTTAACGAGGGCATCCTTCATGGTTGAAGCTTTCTTT
CDR3: CASSLTRASFMVEAFF

D: -
size: -
J: TRBJ1-1
V: TRBV6-5
DNA: TGTGCCAGCAGTTTATCTGGGGACTTGAACACTGAAGCTTTCTTT
CDR3: CASSLSGDLNTEAFF

D: TRBD1
size: -
J: TRBJ2-4
V: TRBV7-2
DNA: TGTGCCAGCAGCTTAGGGACAGGGAAAAACATTCAGTACTTC
CDR3: CASSLGTGKNIQYF

D: TRBD2
size: once
J: TRBJ2-7
V: TRBV11-2
DNA: TGTGCCAGCAGCCCACTAGCGGGGGGTCTATACGAGCAGTACTTC
CDR3: CASSPLAGGLYEQYF

D: -
size: -
J: TRBJ1-2
V: TRBV9
DNA: TGTGCCAGCAGCGTCTCGACCTGGGGAGCAAACTATGGCTACACCTTC
CDR3: CASSVSTWGANYGYTF

D: TRBD1
size: -
J: TRBJ2-4
V: TRBV4-3
DNA: TGCGCCAGCAGCCAGAGGCGGACAGGCCTTGCCAAAAACATTCAGTACTTC
CDR3: CASSQRRTGLAKNIQYF

D: -
size: -
J: TRBJ1-6
V: TRBV7-2
DNA: TGTGCCAGCACCTCACCGGGGTCACCCCTCCACTTT
CDR3: CASTSPGSPLHF

D: -
size: -
J: TRBJ2-4
V: TRBV19
DNA: TGTGCCAGTAGGGACAGTCTAGCCAAAAACATTCAGTACTTC
CDR3: CASRDSLAKNIQYF

D: -
size: -
J: TRBJ1-1
V: TRBV20-1
DNA: TGCAGTGCTAGGCCCCGGAGCGCTTTCTTT
CDR3: CSARPRSAFF

D: -
size: -
J: TRBJ2-7
V: TRBV7-9
DNA: TGTGCCAGCAGCTTTCGTCCCTCCTACGAGCAGTACTTC
CDR3: CASSFRPSYEQYF

D: -
size: once
J: TRBJ1-1
V: TRBV6-5
DNA: TGTGCCAGCAGATCGTCGACAGGACATGAAGCTTTCTTT
CDR3: CASRSSTGHEAFF

D: TRBD2
size: -
J: TRBJ2-7
V: TRBV10-3
DNA: TGTGCCATCAGTGAGGCAGCGGGGGCTCTCGAGCAGTACTTC
CDR3: CAISEAAGALEQYF

D: -
size: -
J: TRBJ1-3
V: TRBV19
DNA: TGTGCCAGTACCACGGGACATATCAGCAACACCATATATTTT
CDR3: CASTTGHISNTIYF

D: -
size: -
J: TRBJ1-3
V: TRBV6-6
DNA: TGTGCCAGCAGTCCCCTTCCCCGGACAGCCTCTGGAAACACCATATATTTT
CDR3: CASSPLPRTASGNTIYF

D: -
size: -
J: TRBJ2-1
V: TRBV12-3/TRBV12-4
DNA: TGTGCCAGCAGTTTGAGGGGCTGGAATGAGCAGTTCTTC
CDR3: CASSLRGWNEQFF

D: TRBD2
size: once
J: TRBJ2-7
V: TRBV30
DNA: TGTGCCTGGGAACCAACTAGCGGGGCCTACGAGCAGTACTTC
CDR3: CAWEPTSGAYEQYF